This T cell receptor beta chain emerged from a study of identifying expanded T cells in peripheral blood. Points from the study as a whole: Differentially abundant clones: roughly 1.3 between replicates, approximately 15 at approximately two weeks, 19 to 20 at four.

This clone was recorded only once. Antigen unknown. Generated by immunoSEQ multiplex PCR, the TCRdb table keeps only in-frame clones and is missing some. Of some 96,000 clones in the sample, 80% to 90% are singletons; the top ten hold about 6%. The CDR3 has 13 residues. Germline CDR1 reads SGHTA; CDR2 reads FQGTGA. V was cut by 1 base and J by 1 base, with 4 bases left in between. The TCR sequence derives from a person between 18 and 69 years old in good health. The chain has TRBV7-3 and TRBJ2-5; unclear D gene. The source material was blood. This CDR3 reads CASSLSIQETQYF. CDR3 sequence (DNA): TGTGCCAGCAGCTTAAGCATCCAAGAGACCCAGTACTTC.